In its sample, the clone carrying this T cell receptor (beta chain) was seen a few times. The antigen remains unidentified. The sample originates from a study of cytomegalovirus exposure and HLA in healthy donors. In the study overall: In a previous analysis, approximately 110 million unique TCR beta sequences were found from 170 million or so T cells.

Whole-study findings and limits: CMV serostatus was the only recorded immune exposure for donors. Associated with HLA alleles at 0.05 false discovery rate in a later analysis were 17,000 or so TCR beta sequences. The study labeled 164 TCR beta chains cytomegalovirus-associated.

In the PCR, 60 Vbeta and 13 Jbeta primers were used. Sequencing was performed with immunoSEQ multiplex PCR; in TCRdb, only in-frame clones are kept and a portion is missing. The sample holds roughly 130,000 clones, roughly two thirds seen once. The receptor's source is a man aged 25 to 40 in good health and CMV-seropositive. Material for sequencing was PBMCs.

CDR3 nucleotide sequence: TGTGCCAGCGGCACGGGGAGGACTAGCACAGATACGCAGTATTTT. It yields the protein CASGTGRTSTDTQYF. The V gene is TRBV7-9, the J gene TRBJ2-3; possibly TRBD2 for D (6 bases). CDR3 size: 15 residues. Germline CDR1 reads SEHNR; CDR2 reads FQNEAQ (reference sequence). V lost 8 bases and J lost 0, with 15 bases in between. The full variable domain, its missing parts supplied by reference TRBV7-9 and TRBJ2-3, is DTGVSQNPRHKITKRGQNVTFRCDPISEHNRLYWYRQTLGQGPEFLTYFQNEAQLEKSRLLSDRFSAERPKGSFSTLEIQRTEQGDSAMYLCASGTGRTSTDTQYFGPGTRLTVL.